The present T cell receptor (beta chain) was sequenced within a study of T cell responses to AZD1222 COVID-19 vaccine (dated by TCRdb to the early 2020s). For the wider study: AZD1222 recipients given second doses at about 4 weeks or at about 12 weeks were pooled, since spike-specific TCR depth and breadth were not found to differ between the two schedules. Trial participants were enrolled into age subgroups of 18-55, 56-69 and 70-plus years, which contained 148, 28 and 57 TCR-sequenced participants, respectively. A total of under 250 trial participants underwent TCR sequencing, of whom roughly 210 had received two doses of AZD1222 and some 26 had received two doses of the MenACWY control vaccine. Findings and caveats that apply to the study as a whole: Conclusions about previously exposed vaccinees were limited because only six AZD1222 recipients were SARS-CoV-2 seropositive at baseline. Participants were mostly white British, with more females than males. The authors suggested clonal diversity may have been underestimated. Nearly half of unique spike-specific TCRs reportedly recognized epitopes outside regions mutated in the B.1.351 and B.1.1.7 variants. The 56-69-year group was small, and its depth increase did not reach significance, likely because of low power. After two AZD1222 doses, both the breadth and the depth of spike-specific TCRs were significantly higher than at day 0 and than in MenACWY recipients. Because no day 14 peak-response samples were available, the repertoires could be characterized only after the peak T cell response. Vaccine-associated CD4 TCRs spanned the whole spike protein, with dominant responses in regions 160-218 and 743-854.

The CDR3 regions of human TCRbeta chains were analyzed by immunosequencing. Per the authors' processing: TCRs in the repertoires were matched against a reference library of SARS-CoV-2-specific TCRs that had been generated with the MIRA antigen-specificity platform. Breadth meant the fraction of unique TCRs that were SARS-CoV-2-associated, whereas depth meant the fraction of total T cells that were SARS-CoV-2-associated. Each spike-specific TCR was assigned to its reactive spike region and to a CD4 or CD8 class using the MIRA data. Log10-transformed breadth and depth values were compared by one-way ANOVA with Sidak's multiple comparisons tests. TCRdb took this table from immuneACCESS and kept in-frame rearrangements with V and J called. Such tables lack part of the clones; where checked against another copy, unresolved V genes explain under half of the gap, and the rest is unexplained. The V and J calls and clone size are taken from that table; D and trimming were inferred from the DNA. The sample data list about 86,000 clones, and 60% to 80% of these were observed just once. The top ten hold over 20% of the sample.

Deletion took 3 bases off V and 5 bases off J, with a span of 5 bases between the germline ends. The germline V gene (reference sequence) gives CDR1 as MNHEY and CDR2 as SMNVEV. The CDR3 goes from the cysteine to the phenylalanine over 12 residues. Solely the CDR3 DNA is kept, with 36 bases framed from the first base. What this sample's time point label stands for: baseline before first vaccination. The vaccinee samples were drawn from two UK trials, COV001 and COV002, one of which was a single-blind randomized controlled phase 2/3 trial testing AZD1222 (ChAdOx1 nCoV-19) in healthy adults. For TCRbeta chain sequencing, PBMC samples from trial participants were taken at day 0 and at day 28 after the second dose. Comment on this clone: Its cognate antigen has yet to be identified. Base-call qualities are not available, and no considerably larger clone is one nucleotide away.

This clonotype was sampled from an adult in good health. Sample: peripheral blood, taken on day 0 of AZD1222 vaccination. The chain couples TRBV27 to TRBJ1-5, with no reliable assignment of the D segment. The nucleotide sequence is TGTGCCAGCAGTTTTACCGATCAGCCCCAGCATTTT. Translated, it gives CASSFTDQPQHF.